This TCR beta chain emerged from a study of OX40 agonist ivuxolimab in advanced cancers. Study information: Aged roughly 23 to 90 with a mean of 60 years, they were about 80% male.

Sequencing used immunoSEQ multiplex PCR; TCRdb keeps in-frame clones, though not all of them. This sample has fewer than 70,000 clones, with 70% to 90% found just once. On this clone itself: Its antigen is unknown.

The V gene's germline CDR1 is MNHNS and CDR2 SASEGT. Unmatched junction bases numbered 5, after V lost 6 bases and J lost 5 bases. The CDR3 covers 13 residues. Study results and limitations: At 0.1 to 3.0 mg/kg and by week 6, clonal expansion occurred in CD4+ and CD8+ blood T cells.

The TCR comes from an adult with an advanced solid tumor such as melanoma, head and neck, liver or kidney cancer. The chain has TRBV6-1 and TRBJ2-5; 8 bases are a match to TRBD1. Sequences were derived from CD4+ or CD8+ T cells sorted from blood, sampled in a trial of the OX40 agonist ivuxolimab. CDR3 region: CASSADRVETQYF. In nucleotides, the CDR3 is TGTGCCAGCAGCGCGGACAGGGTTGAGACCCAGTACTTC.